This T cell receptor (beta chain) was identified in a study of early T cells in non-severe SARS-CoV-2 infection. Overall study: The chains were unpaired, and the sequenced material was bulk RNA from unsorted whole blood.

Each cDNA molecule carried a unique molecular identifier. TCRdb analysed the 5' RACE reads with MiXCR anew, one entry per CDR3 protein. The table has about 36,000 distinct CDR3 sequences, 8% to 10% seen once. Study-level points and caveats: VDJdb matching favored anti-spike CD8 responses, missing private and CD4 specificities.

Germline V gives CDR1 LNHNV, CDR2 YYDKDF (reference sequence). V lost 0 bases and J 7 bases, leaving 16 bases between the germline ends. The CDR3 loop spans 16 amino acids. This clonotype was detected only a few times. The antigen remains undetermined. The rearrangement uses TRBV15 and TRBJ2-4; TRBD2 is a possible D gene (6 bases). The sample consisted of whole blood. This receptor was obtained from an adult who was a healthcare worker with PCR-confirmed SARS-CoV-2 infection or an uninfected control (not recorded which). The CDR3 DNA is TGTGCCACCAGCAGAGATCGTAAGGGACGGGGGAACATTCAGTACTTC. Protein: CATSRDRKGRGNIQYF.